This TCR beta chain was sequenced for a study of blood T cell repertoires in COVID-19. At the level of the study: The samples span acute and convalescent COVID-19 from the United States, Italy and Spain. The analysed material was cDNA or gDNA that came from T cells, B-cell-depleted T cells, or PBMCs.

Seattle patients were enrolled during active infection and followed longitudinally. Per the original methods: Reference gene primer amplification in the assay estimated nucleated cell counts. Generated by immunoSEQ multiplex PCR, the TCRdb table keeps only in-frame clones and is missing some. D and trimming were read from the DNA, whereas the V and J calls and clone size are those reported in that table. The data contain approximately 500,000 clones, approximately 91% of them singletons. Germline values: CDR1 SNHLY, CDR2 FYNNEI. Trimming stripped 2 bases from V and 8 bases from J, with 9 bases between. This CDR3 comprises 12 residues.

The rearrangement uses TRBV2 and TRBJ1-1; D gene ambiguous. Sequenced sample: peripheral blood. This sequence originates from a woman aged 45-65 years with COVID-19, enrolled during active disease. The CDR3 DNA reads TGTGCCAGCAGTGAAAGGTTGAGGGAAGCTTTCTTT. Its protein product is CASSERLREAFF.